This TCR beta chain was sequenced for a study of OX40 agonist ivuxolimab in advanced cancers. For the study at large: Two cutaneous melanoma patients and one hepatocellular carcinoma patient, three in all, had partial responses.

Findings and limits, study-wide: Still undetermined is the antigen specificity of the expanded peripheral T cells. CD4+ and CD8+ blood T cells expanded clonally by week 6 at 0.1 to 3.0 mg/kg. Among the lowest peripheral clonal expansion occurred in 0.1-3.0 mg/kg partial responders.

This clone was recorded only once. Antigen: not known. Libraries were prepared by immunoSEQ multiplex PCR; TCRdb keeps only in-frame clonotypes and omits some of them. The sample lists 70,000 or so clones, approximately 92% occurring once. The TCR was taken from an adult with an advanced solid tumor such as melanoma, head and neck, liver or kidney cancer. The specimen comprised CD4+ or CD8+ T cells sorted from blood, sampled in a trial of the OX40 agonist ivuxolimab.

The CDR3 region is CASRSGTSASYEQYF. DNA of the CDR3: TGTGCCAGCAGGTCCGGGACTAGCGCTTCCTACGAGCAGTACTTC. The chain joins TRBV7-2 to TRBJ2-7; the match to TRBD2 covers 10 bases. The CDR3 is 15 amino acids. Trimming at V came to 6 bases and at J to 1 base, leaving 6 bases not matched to a gene. Germline V gene lookup returns CDR1 SGHTA and CDR2 FQGNSA.